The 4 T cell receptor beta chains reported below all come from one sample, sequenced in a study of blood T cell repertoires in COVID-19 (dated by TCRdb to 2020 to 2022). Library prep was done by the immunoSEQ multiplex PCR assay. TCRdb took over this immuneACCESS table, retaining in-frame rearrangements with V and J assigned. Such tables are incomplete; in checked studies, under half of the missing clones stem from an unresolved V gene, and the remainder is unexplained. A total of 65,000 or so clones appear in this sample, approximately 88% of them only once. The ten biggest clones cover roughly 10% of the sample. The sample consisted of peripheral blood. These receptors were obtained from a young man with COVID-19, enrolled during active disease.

In DNA, the CDR3 is TGTGCCAGCAGCGTAGGGGGGCTGGGGGAGAACACCGGGGAGCTGTTTTTT. This sequence encodes CASSVGGLGENTGELFF. V is TRBV9 and J is TRBJ2-2, with TRBD1 as a possible D gene (6 bases). This CDR3 contains 17 residues. V was trimmed by 0 bases and J by 1 base, leaving 13 bases between them. Germline values: CDR1 SGDLS, CDR2 YYNGEE.

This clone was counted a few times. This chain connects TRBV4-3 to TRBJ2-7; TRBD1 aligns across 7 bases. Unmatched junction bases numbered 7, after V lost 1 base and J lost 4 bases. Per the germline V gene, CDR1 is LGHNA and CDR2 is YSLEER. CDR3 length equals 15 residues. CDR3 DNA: TGCGCCAGCAGCCAAGGTAACAGGGGTACGTACGAGCAGTACTTC. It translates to CASSQGNRGTYEQYF.

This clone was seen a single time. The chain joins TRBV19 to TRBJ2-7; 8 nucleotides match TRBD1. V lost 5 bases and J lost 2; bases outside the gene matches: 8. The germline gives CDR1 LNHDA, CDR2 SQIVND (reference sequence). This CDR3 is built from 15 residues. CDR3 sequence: CASSPSGGPTYEQYF. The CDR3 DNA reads TGTGCCAGTAGTCCCTCAGGGGGCCCCACCTACGAGCAGTACTTC.

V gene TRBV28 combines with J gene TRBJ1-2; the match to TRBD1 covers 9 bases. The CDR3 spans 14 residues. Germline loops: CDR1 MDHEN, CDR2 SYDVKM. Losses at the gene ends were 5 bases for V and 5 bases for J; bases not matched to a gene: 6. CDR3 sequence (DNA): TGTGCCAGCAGTGTACCGGGACAGGGTTATGGCTACACCTTC. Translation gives CASSVPGQGYGYTF.